The 10 T cell receptor beta chains in this list originate from one sample, sequenced in a study of shared clonotypes between healthy human individuals. The naive CD8 fraction comprised CD45RO-negative cells positively selected for CCR7 and excluded terminally differentiated effector memory CD45RA+ cells. Here immunoSEQ multiplex PCR was the method, and the copy in TCRdb shows in-frame clones only, minus some. Of nearly 2 million clones listed, just under 95% are singletons. The sequencing input was naive CD8+ T cells sorted from blood. The receptors shown here come from a man aged 18 to 29 in good health.

The rearrangement joins TRBV28 to TRBJ1-1, with TRBD1 matching 9 bases. Germline lookup yields CDR1 MDHEN and CDR2 SYDVKM. This CDR3 has 15 amino acids. V was clipped by 5 bases and J by 4 bases; unmatched bases: 8. The CDR3 region has the DNA TGTGCCAGCAGTGGTGGACAGGGGAGGTTCACTGAAGCTTTCTTT. This codes for CASSGGQGRFTEAFF.

The rearrangement uses TRBV15 and TRBJ2-1; D unclear. Germline V gene lookup returns CDR1 LNHNV and CDR2 YYDKDF (reference sequence). This CDR3 is 20 amino acids long. V lost 1 base to trimming and J lost 0 bases, with 22 bases between them. CDR3 sequence: CATSRVDTYLPTPSYNEQFF. The CDR3 nucleotides read TGTGCCACCAGCAGAGTAGACACTTATTTACCTACCCCCTCCTACAATGAGCAGTTCTTC.

CDR3 sequence reads: CASSPSGGITYNEQFF. DNA of the CDR3: TGCGCCAGCAGCCCCTCTGGGGGAATAACCTACAATGAGCAGTTCTTC. The rearrangement joins TRBV4-1 to TRBJ2-1; D is possibly TRBD1 or TRBD2 (5 bases each). The V and J ends lost 4 bases and 2 bases respectively, with 15 bases between them. CDR1 and CDR2 from the germline V gene are MGHRA and YSYEKL. The CDR3 runs 16 residues.

Regarding this clone: At the DNA level, this CDR3 is encoded by other sequences in the same sample as well. This chain connects TRBV13 to TRBJ2-1, with no clear D. CDR1 PRHDT and CDR2 FYEKMQ come from the germline V gene (reference sequence). The CDR3 loop spans 11 amino acids. V dropped 0 bases and J dropped 8 bases, with 2 bases sitting between them. CDR3 in DNA: TGTGCCAGCAGCTTAGGAGATGAGCAGTTCTTC. Its translation is CASSLGDEQFF.

This chain uses TRBV2 with TRBJ2-7, with D possibly TRBD1 on 5 matching bases. Germline CDR1 is SNHLY and CDR2 is FYNNEI. The CDR3 contains 14 residues. V lost 6 bases and J 2 bases, leaving 14 bases between the germline ends. Here the CDR3 reads CASRPLSGPYEQYF. The CDR3 coding sequence is TGTGCCAGCAGGCCCTTGTCAGGGCCCTACGAGCAGTACTTC. Filled out from reference TRBV2 and TRBJ2-7, the complete variable domain reads EPEVTQTPSHQVTQMGQEVILRCVPISNHLYFYWYRQILGQKVEFLVSFYNNEISEKSEIFDDQFSVERPDGSNFTLKIRSTKLEDSAMYFCASRPLSGPYEQYFGPGTRLTVT.

The rearrangement links TRBV6-6 to TRBJ2-2; the D is unclear. Germline V gene lookup returns CDR1 MNHNY and CDR2 SVGAGI (reference sequence). The CDR3 is made up of 15 amino acids. Trimming took off 4 bases at V and 0 bases at J, with 9 bases between the two ends. CDR3 region: CASSLVHANTGELFF. The CDR3 DNA reads as TGTGCCAGCAGTTTGGTACATGCGAACACCGGGGAGCTGTTTTTT.

The chain links TRBV15 to TRBJ2-5; 7 nucleotides agree with TRBD1. The CDR3 contains 13 residues. The germline V gene has CDR1 LNHNV and CDR2 YYDKDF (reference sequence). The V segment lost 3 bases and the J segment 4 bases; nucleotides outside the gene matches: 2. The CDR3 region has the DNA TGTGCCACCAGCAGTTGGACAGGAGAGACCCAGTACTTC. This encodes CATSSWTGETQYF.

The gene calls are TRBV19 and TRBJ2-7; D not certain. The germline V gene has CDR1 LNHDA and CDR2 SQIVND (reference sequence). V lost 5 bases to trimming and J lost 6 bases, with 14 bases between them. The CDR3 has 13 residues. The CDR3 nucleotides read TGTGCCAGTAGTCCTACCCAGTTCGTCGAGCAGTACTTC. As protein: CASSPTQFVEQYF. The whole variable domain, filled in from reference TRBV19 and TRBJ2-7, reads DGGITQSPKYLFRKEGQNVTLSCEQNLNHDAMYWYRQDPGQGLRLIYYSQIVNDFQKGDIAEGYSVSREKKESFPLTVTSAQKNPTAFYLCASSPTQFVEQYFGPGTRLTVT.

The chain combines TRBV6-1 with TRBJ1-5; D remains ambiguous. The V end was cut by 0 bases, the J end by 0 bases, with 12 bases between. Germline CDR1 reads MNHNS; CDR2 reads SASEGT. The CDR3 is made up of 17 amino acids. For the CDR3, the DNA is TGTGCCAGCAGTGAAGCGAGGACCACTTATAGCAATCAGCCCCAGCATTTT. Protein: CASSEARTTYSNQPQHF.

The chain is built from TRBV29-1 and TRBJ2-7; tentative D call: TRBD1 (5 bases). The CDR3 contains 13 residues. The ends were cut back, 6 bases at V and 2 bases at J, with 14 bases in the middle. Germline V CDR1 and CDR2: SQVTM, ANQGSEA. CDR3 nucleotide sequence: TGCAGCGTAACCTGGCAGGGTACCTACGAGCAGTACTTC. Translated, it gives CSVTWQGTYEQYF.